The 25 T cell receptor beta chains below were found in one sample sequenced in a study of breast tumors, draining lymph nodes, adjacent tissues. Axillary draining lymph nodes of breast cancer patients supplied the node samples. TCRdb reanalysed the multiplex PCR reads using MiXCR and keeps one entry per CDR3 protein. The sample consists of nearly 200,000 distinct CDR3 sequences, approximately 30% of them appearing once. The sample consisted of axillary lymph node tissue. The receptors here all came from a female donor with breast cancer. Some clones in this sample may be carry-over from other donors' samples.

Concerning this clonotype: A read error may produce the germline difference seen at one junction end. DNA of the CDR3: TGTGTCAGCTCACGCGGACTAGCGGAAGAGACCCAGTCCTTC. Amino acid sequence: CVSSRGLAEETQSF. The chain has TRBV9 and TRBJ2-5, with 10 nucleotides matching TRBD2. Germline V gene data show CDR1 as SGDLS and CDR2 as YYNGEE. The CDR3 is made up of 14 amino acids. Full variable domain (missing parts from reference TRBV9 and TRBJ2-5): DSGVTQTPKHLITATGQRVTLRCSPRSGDLSVYWYQQSLDQGLQFLIQYYNGEERAKGNILERFSAQQFPDLHSELNLSSLELGDSALYFCVSSRGLAEETQSFGPGTRLLVL.

The chain joins TRBV27 to TRBJ2-7, with 11 positions matching TRBD2. Germline CDR1 reads MNHEY; CDR2 reads SMNVEV (reference sequence). V lost 6 bases, J lost 3 bases, and 19 bases stayed unmatched. The CDR3 sequence is 19 residues long. The CDR3 DNA follows: TGTGCCAGCAGACCTTATGTCCTATTGGGACTAGCGGCTTTCTACGAGCAGTACTTC. Translating gives CASRPYVLLGLAAFYEQYF.

The chain couples TRBV2 to TRBJ2-3, with 12 bases identical to TRBD2. The CDR3 covers 16 residues. CDR1 SNHLY and CDR2 FYNNEI come from the germline V gene. The V and J ends lost 4 bases and 5 bases, in that order; junction bases with no gene match: 7. CDR3 region: CASSGTSGKFGDTQYF. The CDR3 DNA follows: TGTGCCAGCAGTGGGACTAGCGGGAAGTTCGGAGATACGCAGTATTTT. Full variable domain (rest looked up from reference TRBV2 and TRBJ2-3): EPEVTQTPSHQVTQMGQEVILRCVPISNHLYFYWYRQILGQKVEFLVSFYNNEISEKSEIFDDQFSVERPDGSNFTLKIRSTKLEDSAMYFCASSGTSGKFGDTQYFGPGTRLTVL.

This clonotype was seen just once. The chain links TRBV5-1 to TRBJ1-6; TRBD1 matches at 8 bases. The germline V gene has CDR1 SGHRS and CDR2 YFSETQ. Trimming cost V 3 bases and J 14 bases; bases outside gene matches: 16. CDR3 length equals 16 residues. For the CDR3, the DNA is TGCGCCAGCAGCTCTGACCCGGGACAGGCGGGTCGATCCCTCCACTTT. It yields the protein CASSSDPGQAGRSLHF. The full variable domain, with the rest looked up from reference TRBV5-1 and TRBJ1-6, is KAGVTQTPRYLIKTRGQQVTLSCSPISGHRSVSWYQQTPGQGLQFLFEYFSETQRNKGNFPGRFSGRQFSNSRSEMNVSTLELGDSALYLCASSSDPGQAGRSLHFGNGTRLTVT.

Worth noting for this clonotype: A much larger clone lies a single base off, so this may be a read error. V and J are TRBV2 and TRBJ1-2; TRBD1 matches at 7 bases. The CDR3 spans 14 residues. The germline V gene has CDR1 SNHLY and CDR2 FYNNEI. CDR3 amino acids: CAWSAGQRLYGFTF. CDR3 DNA: TGTGCCTGGAGTGCGGGACAGCGGCTCTATGGCTTCACCTTC.

This clonotype was recorded many times. The V gene is TRBV29-1, the J gene TRBJ2-7; 7 nucleotides align to TRBD2. With 8 bases clipped from V and 3 bases from J, the junction kept 10 bases outside the gene matches. The CDR3 totals 13 residues. CDR1 SQVTM and CDR2 ANQGSEA come from the germline V gene. The DNA of the CDR3 is TGCAGCTTTTCCGGGACTAACCTCTACGAGCAGTACTTC. It translates to CSFSGTNLYEQYF.

The sample holds many counts of this clonotype. This chain joins TRBV20-1 and TRBJ1-2; 9 bases are a match to TRBD1. V lost 1 base and J lost 10; bases outside the gene matches: 7. The CDR3 spans 13 residues. Germline CDR1 is DFQATT and CDR2 is SNEGSKA (reference sequence). CDR3 in DNA: TGCAGTGCTAGAGCCTGGACAGGGGATGCCTACACCTTC. Amino acids: CSARAWTGDAYTF.

This clonotype was observed a handful of times. The chain joins TRBV12-3 or TRBV12-4 to TRBJ2-1, with 9 bases fitting TRBD2. This CDR3 is 15 amino acids long. The ends lost 3 bases at V and 2 bases at J; junction bases unmatched: 2. The CDR3 spells CASSFAGGPYNEQFF. CDR3 nucleotide sequence: TGTGCCAGCAGTTTCGCGGGGGGGCCCTACAATGAGCAGTTCTTC.

In the case of this clonotype: A clone one base away is much larger, so this may be a read error. The chain is built from TRBV6-6 and TRBJ2-7, with D possibly matching TRBD1 (5 bases). CDR1 is MNHNY and CDR2 is SVGAGI in the germline V gene (reference sequence). The CDR3 loop spans 12 amino acids. Trimming cost V 5 bases and J 7 bases, with 12 bases left between them. The CDR3 DNA reads TGTGCCAGCAGTCGGGCAGGGCGGGAGCAGTACTTC. As protein: CASSRAGREQYF.

This chain joins TRBV5-1 and TRBJ2-2; D is unresolved. The V and J ends lost 8 bases and 8 bases respectively, with 16 bases between them. This CDR3 comprises 13 residues. The germline V gene encodes CDR1 SGHRS and CDR2 YFSETQ. The CDR3 DNA reads as TGCGCCAGTGATTTCCGAACTAATGGGGAGCTGTTTTTT. This sequence encodes CASDFRTNGELFF.

For the CDR3, the DNA is TGTGCCAGTAGTATCTATGACAGGGGGCGCGGGGCCAACGTCCTGACTTTC. Encoded protein: CASSIYDRGRGANVLTF. This chain uses TRBV19 with TRBJ2-6; 10 bases align to TRBD1. The CDR3 is 17 amino acids. The J segment lost 4 bases and the V segment lost 3 bases, leaving 6 bases of the junction unmatched. Germline V gives CDR1 LNHDA, CDR2 SQIVND (reference sequence).

This clonotype was recorded many times. This sequence joins TRBV6-5 and TRBJ1-6, with D unresolved. Germline lookup yields CDR1 MNHEY and CDR2 SVGAGI. This CDR3 region has 15 residues. Trimming removed 0 bases from V and 7 bases from J, with 10 bases in between. The CDR3: CASSYSTGLNSPLHF. The CDR3 DNA sequence: TGTGCCAGCAGTTACTCGACGGGATTGAATTCACCCCTCCACTTT.

This clonotype was seen ten or more times. The V gene is TRBV28, the J gene TRBJ2-5; D not certain. Trimming stripped 4 bases from V and 7 bases from J, with 16 bases between. There are 14 residues in the CDR3. Germline loops: CDR1 MDHEN, CDR2 SYDVKM. The CDR3 sequence: CASSSRGFDRTQYF. Here the CDR3 DNA reads TGTGCCAGCAGTTCCCGTGGATTTGATAGGACCCAGTACTTC.

This clonotype showed up many times. The chain employs TRBV7-2 and TRBJ2-7; 12 bases are shared with TRBD2. The V gene's germline CDR1 is SGHTA and CDR2 FQGNSA. CDR3 length: 15 residues. The V and J ends lost 1 base and 2 bases, in that order; junction bases with no gene match: 0. The CDR3 nucleotides are TGTGCCAGCAGCTTAGGACTAGCGGGAGCCTACGAGCAGTACTTC. Protein product: CASSLGLAGAYEQYF.

This clonotype rates as medium-sized. CDR3 sequence (DNA): TGTGCCAGTAGTACCGAGGCCGCTGGCTCACGGTCACCCCTCCACTTT. It codes for CASSTEAAGSRSPLHF. V and J are TRBV19 and TRBJ1-6; D is unclear. V dropped 4 bases and J dropped 10 bases, with 20 bases sitting between them. CDR3 length: 16 residues. Germline CDR1 is LNHDA and CDR2 is SQIVND (reference sequence).

Details on this clonotype: This may arise from a read error, as a much more abundant clone is one base away. The chain couples TRBV7-9 to TRBJ1-2, with D uncertain. Germline V lookup: CDR1 SEHNR, CDR2 FQNEAQ (reference sequence). The CDR3 contains 15 residues. CDR3 region: CASSLSPKGADGYPF. CDR3 DNA: TGTGCCAGCAGCTTAAGCCCCAAGGGTGCGGATGGCTACCCCTTC.

A remark on this clonotype: A read error may explain this, as a much larger clone is one base away. The chain has TRBV5-1 and TRBJ2-5; D may be TRBD1 (6 bases). Germline values: CDR1 SGHRS, CDR2 YFSETQ. This CDR3 is 16 amino acids long. CDR3 in DNA: TGCGCCAGCAGCCCACTCTCGGCAGGGGCCCTTGAGACCCGGTACTTC. Encoded protein: CASSPLSAGALETRYF. The variable domain in full, with the rest retrieved from reference TRBV5-1 and TRBJ2-5, is KAGVTQTPRYLIKTRGQQVTLSCSPISGHRSVSWYQQTPGQGLQFLFEYFSETQRNKGNFPGRFSGRQFSNSRSEMNVSTLELGDSALYLCASSPLSAGALETRYFGPGTRLLVL.

Many counts were recorded for this clonotype. The chain has TRBV15 and TRBJ2-2; TRBD2 matches at 10 bases. CDR1 is LNHNV, CDR2 YYDKDF, per germline (reference sequence). The CDR3 is 17 amino acids. Trimming cost V 1 base and J 4 bases; bases outside gene matches: 6. CDR3 bases: TGTGCCACCAGCAGAGGGTTGTTAGCGGGGGGCACCGGGGAGCTGTTTTTT. Translation gives CATSRGLLAGGTGELFF. Combining the CDR3 with reference TRBV15 and TRBJ2-2 gives the whole variable domain DAMVIQNPRYQVTQFGKPVTLSCSQTLNHNVMYWYQQKSSQAPKLLFHYYDKDFNNEADTPDNFQSRRPNTSFCFLDIRSPGLGDTAMYLCATSRGLLAGGTGELFFGEGSRLTVL.

This clonotype showed up many times. The chain joins TRBV5-1 to TRBJ2-3, with 8 bases fitting TRBD2. CDR3 length equals 14 residues. V was clipped by 3 bases and J by 5 bases; unmatched bases: 5. From germline, CDR1 is SGHRS and CDR2 YFSETQ. The CDR3 bases are TGCGCCAGCAGCTCGGGAGGGCTGGAAGATACGCAGTATTTT. Translating gives CASSSGGLEDTQYF.

The rearrangement joins TRBV7-3 to TRBJ2-7, with TRBD2 identical over 9 bases. The V gene end was trimmed by 6 bases and the J gene end by 6 bases; junction bases not matched to a gene: 12. CDR1 is SGHTA, CDR2 FQGTGA, per germline. This CDR3 region has 15 residues. The CDR3 is CASSRSLAGIGEQYF. CDR3 coding DNA: TGTGCCAGCAGTCGCTCCCTAGCGGGAATCGGCGAGCAGTACTTC.

In this sample, this clonotype is medium-sized (0.01 to 0.1%). This chain uses TRBV9 with TRBJ2-3, with D perhaps TRBD1 (6 bases). The germline V gene has CDR1 SGDLS and CDR2 YYNGEE. This CDR3 region has 13 residues. V was shortened by 3 bases and J by 2 bases, with 7 bases between the two germline ends. The CDR3 here is CASSGDNTDTQYF. In DNA, the CDR3 is TGTGCCAGCAGCGGGGACAACACAGATACGCAGTATTTT.

In its sample, this clonotype was seen many times. The rearrangement links TRBV20-1 to TRBJ2-1; 12 bases are shared with TRBD2. This CDR3 contains 16 residues. Germline V CDR1 and CDR2: DFQATT, SNEGSKA (reference sequence). The junction had 6 bases not matched to a gene; V was cut back by 2 bases and J by 4 bases. CDR3 region: CSARPRLAGGYNEQFF. The CDR3, as DNA: TGCAGTGCTAGACCCCGCCTAGCGGGGGGGTACAATGAGCAGTTCTTC.

Comments on this clonotype: With a much larger clone just one base away, this may be a read error. The chain couples TRBV20-1 to TRBJ2-7, with 8 bases matching TRBD2. Germline CDR1 reads DFQATT; CDR2 reads SNEGSKA (reference sequence). Losses at the gene ends were 0 bases for V and 6 bases for J; bases not matched to a gene: 7. The CDR3 is 14 amino acids. CDR3 sequence reads: CSARDGSGTPEQYF. The CDR3 DNA reads as TGCAGTGCTAGAGATGGTAGCGGGACCCCCGAGCAGTACTTC.

This clonotype has a count of ten or more. This chain connects TRBV24-1 to TRBJ2-5, with no clear D. The germline CDR1 and CDR2 sequences are KGHDR and SFDVKD. V dropped 4 bases and J dropped 1 base, with 12 bases sitting between them. The CDR3 has 15 residues. DNA of the CDR3: TGTGCCACCAGTGACCCGAGGACCCCCCAAGAGACCCAGTACTTC. Its translation: CATSDPRTPQETQYF.

A few counts support this clonotype. This chain links TRBV20-1 with TRBJ1-1; D might be TRBD1 (5 bases). The CDR3 extends over 14 amino acids. Germline V gene lookup returns CDR1 DFQATT and CDR2 SNEGSKA (reference sequence). V lost 6 bases to trimming and J lost 3 bases, with 17 bases between them. CDR3 DNA: TGCAGTGCGGAAGGGGCAGTGGGTCACACTGAAGCTTTCTTT. Protein product: CSAEGAVGHTEAFF.